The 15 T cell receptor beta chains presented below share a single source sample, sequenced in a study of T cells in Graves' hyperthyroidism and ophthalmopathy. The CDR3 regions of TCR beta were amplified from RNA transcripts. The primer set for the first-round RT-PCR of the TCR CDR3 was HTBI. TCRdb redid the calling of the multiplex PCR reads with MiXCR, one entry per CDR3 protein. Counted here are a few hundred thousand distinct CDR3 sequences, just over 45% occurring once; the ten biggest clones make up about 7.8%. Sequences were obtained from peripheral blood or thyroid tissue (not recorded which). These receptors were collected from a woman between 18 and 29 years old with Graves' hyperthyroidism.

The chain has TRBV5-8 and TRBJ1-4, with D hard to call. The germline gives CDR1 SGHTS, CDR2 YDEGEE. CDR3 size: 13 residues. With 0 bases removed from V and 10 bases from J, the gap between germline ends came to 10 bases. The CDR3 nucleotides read TGTGCCAGCAGCTTGGCCCGGGGTGGAAAACTGTTTTTT. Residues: CASSLARGGKLFF.

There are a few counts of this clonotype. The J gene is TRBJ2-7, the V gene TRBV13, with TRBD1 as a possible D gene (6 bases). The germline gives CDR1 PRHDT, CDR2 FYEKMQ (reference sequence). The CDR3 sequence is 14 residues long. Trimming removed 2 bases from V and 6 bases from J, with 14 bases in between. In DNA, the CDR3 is TGTGCCAGCAGCTTACGACAGGTCCTGGCCGAGCAGTACTTC. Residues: CASSLRQVLAEQYF.

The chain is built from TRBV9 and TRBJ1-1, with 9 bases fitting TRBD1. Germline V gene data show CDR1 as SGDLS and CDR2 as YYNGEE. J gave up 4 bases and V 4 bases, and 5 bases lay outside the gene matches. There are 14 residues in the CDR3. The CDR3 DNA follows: TGTGCCAGCAGCCCGTCGGGACAGGGCACTGAAGCTTTCTTT. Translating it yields CASSPSGQGTEAFF.

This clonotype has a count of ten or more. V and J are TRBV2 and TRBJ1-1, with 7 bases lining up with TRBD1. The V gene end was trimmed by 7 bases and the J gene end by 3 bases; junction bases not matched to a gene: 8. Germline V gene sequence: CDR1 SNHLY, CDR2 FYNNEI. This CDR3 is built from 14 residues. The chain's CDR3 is CASIDRAADTEAFF. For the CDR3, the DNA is TGTGCCAGCATAGACAGGGCCGCGGACACTGAAGCTTTCTTT.

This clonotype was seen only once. CDR3 DNA sequence: TGTGCCAGCACCAAACGGCGGATTCGGGGCTACACCTTC. Residues: CASTKRRIRGYTF. The chain recombines TRBV25-1 with TRBJ1-2; D call uncertain. Trimming left V 7 bases short and J 8 bases short, with 17 bases between. The CDR3 is 13 amino acids. Germline V gene lookup returns CDR1 MGHDK and CDR2 SYGVNS.

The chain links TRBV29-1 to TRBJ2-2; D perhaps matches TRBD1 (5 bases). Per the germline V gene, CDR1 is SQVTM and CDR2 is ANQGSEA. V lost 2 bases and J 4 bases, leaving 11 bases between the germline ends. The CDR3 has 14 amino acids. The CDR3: CSVEPAGLTGELFF. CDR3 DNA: TGCAGCGTTGAACCGGCAGGGCTCACCGGGGAGCTGTTTTTT.

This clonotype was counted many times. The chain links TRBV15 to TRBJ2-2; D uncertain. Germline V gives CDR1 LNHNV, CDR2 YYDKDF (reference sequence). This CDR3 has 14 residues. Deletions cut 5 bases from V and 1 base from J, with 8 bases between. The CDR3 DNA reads TGTGCCACCAGCGAGGCTAGGAACACCGGGGAGCTGTTTTTT. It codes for CATSEARNTGELFF.

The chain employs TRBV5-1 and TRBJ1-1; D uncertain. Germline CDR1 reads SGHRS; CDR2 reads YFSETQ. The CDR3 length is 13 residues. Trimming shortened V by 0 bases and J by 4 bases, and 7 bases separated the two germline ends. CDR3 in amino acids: CASSLAIGTEAFF. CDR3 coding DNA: TGCGCCAGCAGCTTGGCCATAGGCACTGAAGCTTTCTTT.

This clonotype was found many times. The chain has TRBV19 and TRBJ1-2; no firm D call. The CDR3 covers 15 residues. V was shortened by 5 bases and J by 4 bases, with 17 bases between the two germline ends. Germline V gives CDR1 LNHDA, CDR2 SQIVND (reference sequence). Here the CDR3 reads CASSPAGPSTYGYTF. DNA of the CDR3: TGTGCCAGTAGTCCGGCAGGTCCTTCGACCTATGGCTACACCTTC.

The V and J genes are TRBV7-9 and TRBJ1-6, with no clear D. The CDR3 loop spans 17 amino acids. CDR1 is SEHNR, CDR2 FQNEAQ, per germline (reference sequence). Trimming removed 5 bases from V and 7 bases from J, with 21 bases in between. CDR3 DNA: TGTGCCAGCAGCCCCCTTTTATTCGGCAGCGCGAATTCACCCCTCCACTTT. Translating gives CASSPLLFGSANSPLHF.

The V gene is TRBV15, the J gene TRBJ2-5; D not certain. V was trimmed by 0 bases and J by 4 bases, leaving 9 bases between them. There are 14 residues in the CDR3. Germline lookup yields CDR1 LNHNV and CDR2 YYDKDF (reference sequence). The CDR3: CATSRDRVAETQYF. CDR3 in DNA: TGTGCCACCAGCAGAGATCGGGTGGCAGAGACCCAGTACTTC.

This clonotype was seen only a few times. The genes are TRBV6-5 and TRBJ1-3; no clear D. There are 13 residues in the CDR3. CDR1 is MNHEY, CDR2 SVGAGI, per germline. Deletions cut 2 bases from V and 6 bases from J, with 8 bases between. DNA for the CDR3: TGTGCCAGCAGTTACCCCCCGGAAAACACCATATATTTT. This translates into CASSYPPENTIYF.

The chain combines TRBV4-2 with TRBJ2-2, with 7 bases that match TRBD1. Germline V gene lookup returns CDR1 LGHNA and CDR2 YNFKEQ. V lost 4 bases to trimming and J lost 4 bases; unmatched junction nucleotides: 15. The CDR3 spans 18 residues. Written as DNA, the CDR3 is TGTGCCAGCAGCCGTTCGACAGGGTTTTCCTTTGGCACCGGGGAGCTGTTTTTT. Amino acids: CASSRSTGFSFGTGELFF.

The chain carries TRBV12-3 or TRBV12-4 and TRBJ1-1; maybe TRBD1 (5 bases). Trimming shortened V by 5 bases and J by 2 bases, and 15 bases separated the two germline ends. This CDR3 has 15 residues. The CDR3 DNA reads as TGTGCCAGCAGTCGACATCGGGGGACCAACACTGAAGCTTTCTTT. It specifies CASSRHRGTNTEAFF.

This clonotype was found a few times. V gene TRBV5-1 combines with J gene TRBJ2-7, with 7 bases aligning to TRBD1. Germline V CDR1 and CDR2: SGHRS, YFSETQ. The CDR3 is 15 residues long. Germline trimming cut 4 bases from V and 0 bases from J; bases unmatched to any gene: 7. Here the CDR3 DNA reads TGCGCCAGCAGCGAAGGACAGGCGTACTCCTACGAGCAGTACTTC. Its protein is CASSEGQAYSYEQYF.